What follows are 9 T cell receptor beta chains derived from one specimen sequenced in a study of T cell responses to AZD1222 COVID-19 vaccine (dated by TCRdb to 2020 to 2022). Read against the paper, the sample's time point label means: baseline before first vaccination. Libraries were constructed by the immunoSEQ multiplex PCR assay. This is the immuneACCESS table as TCRdb keeps it, with only in-frame sequences that have V and J called. A part of the clones is gone; compared with another copy, unresolved V genes explain less than half, and the rest is unexplained. The sample table records under 150,000 clones; 70% to 90% of these occur just once. Jointly, the top ten make up roughly 6% of the sample. The sample in question was peripheral blood, obtained on day 0 of AZD1222 vaccination. Receptors were obtained from an adult in good health.

The chain joins TRBV6-5 to TRBJ1-1; maybe TRBD1 (5 bases). This CDR3 spans 14 amino acids. Between the trimmed V and J ends, which lost 2 bases and 4 bases, there was a span of 11 bases. Germline V gene data show CDR1 as MNHEY and CDR2 as SVGAGI. CDR3 DNA sequence: TGTGCCAGCAGTTACCTTGGGGGAGGCACTGAAGCTTTCTTT. Its translation: CASSYLGGGTEAFF.

This CDR3 reads CASSPGVPRNDEQFF. CDR3 sequence (DNA): TGCGCCAGCAGCCCCGGGGTCCCCCGCAACGATGAGCAGTTCTTC. The chain is built from TRBV5-1 and TRBJ2-1, with D possibly being TRBD2 (5 bases). The CDR3 consists of 15 residues. Germline V gene data show CDR1 as SGHRS and CDR2 as YFSETQ. V was shortened by 4 bases and J by 8 bases, with 19 bases between the two germline ends.

The CDR3 region has the DNA TGTGCCAGCAGTCCCATATATGGCGGGACAAATAACTACGAGCAGTACTTC. Amino acid sequence: CASSPIYGGTNNYEQYF. The rearrangement uses TRBV27 and TRBJ2-7; D tentatively reads TRBD1 or TRBD2 (6 bases each). The CDR3 length is 17 residues. Germline V gene data show CDR1 as MNHEY and CDR2 as SMNVEV (reference sequence). Trimming cost V 5 bases and J 3 bases, with 23 bases left between them.

The chain has TRBV15 and TRBJ2-7, with a tentative D call TRBD1 (5 bases). This CDR3 spans 13 amino acids. Trimming removed 4 bases at V and 6 bases at J, with 13 bases between. Germline V gene lookup returns CDR1 LNHNV and CDR2 YYDKDF (reference sequence). CDR3 sequence: CATSNGARREQYF. In DNA, the CDR3 is TGTGCCACCAGCAATGGGGCTCGACGCGAGCAGTACTTC.

The count of this clone is one. The chain employs TRBV7-2 and TRBJ1-5; maybe TRBD1 (6 bases). V lost 0 bases and J lost 2, with 11 bases in between. The CDR3 runs 16 residues. Looked up from germline, CDR1 is SGHTA and CDR2 is FQGNSA. Here the CDR3 DNA reads TGTGCCAGCAGCTTAGCGTGGGGGCAGGGCAATCAGCCCCAGCATTTT. Amino acids: CASSLAWGQGNQPQHF.

The gene calls are TRBV11-3 and TRBJ2-5; D is ambiguous. Trimming took 7 bases from V and 2 from J, leaving 8 bases between them. The germline V gene has CDR1 SGHNT and CDR2 YENEEA. The CDR3 spans 12 residues. The CDR3 coding sequence is TGTGCCAGCACCGCGAATCAAGAGACCCAGTACTTC. Amino acid sequence: CASTANQETQYF.

This chain uses TRBV9 with TRBJ2-5; TRBD1 agrees at 7 bases. This CDR3 is 16 amino acids long. Germline V gene lookup returns CDR1 SGDLS and CDR2 YYNGEE. With 0 bases clipped from V and 2 bases from J, the junction kept 7 bases outside the gene matches. The CDR3 bases are TGTGCCAGCAGCGTAGAGGCTGACAGGGTACAAGAGACCCAGTACTTC. The encoded protein is CASSVEADRVQETQYF.

V gene TRBV3-1 (or the pseudogene TRBV3-2) combines with J gene TRBJ1-5, with TRBD1 matching 9 bases. Germline trimming cut 1 base from V and 6 bases from J; bases unmatched to any gene: 4. Germline V CDR1 and CDR2: LGHDT, YNNKEL (reference sequence). This CDR3 is built from 15 residues. In nucleotides, the CDR3 is TGTGCCAGCAGCCAAGGAGACAGGGGGAGTCAGCCCCAGCATTTT. Protein sequence: CASSQGDRGSQPQHF.

The J gene is TRBJ1-5, the V gene TRBV18, with TRBD1 matching over 9 bases. V shed 3 bases and J 7 bases; nucleotides not matched to a gene: 7. The CDR3 runs to 15 residues. CDR1 KGHSH and CDR2 LQKENI come from the germline V gene. CDR3 in amino acids: CASSPGTGMGQPQHF. The CDR3 region has the DNA TGTGCCAGCTCACCCGGGACAGGGATGGGACAGCCCCAGCATTTT.